This TCR beta chain was captured in a study of OX40 agonist ivuxolimab in advanced cancers. The wider study: Hepatocellular carcinoma, melanoma, renal cell or head and neck cancer affected the dose-escalation patients. Whole-study results and caveats: With doses of 0.1-3.0 mg/kg, partial responders showed among the lowest clonal expansion. There was clonal expansion of CD4+ and CD8+ blood T cells by week 6 at 0.1 to 3.0 mg/kg. Expanded clones were, on average, more numerous among CD8+ T cells than CD4+.

Remarks on this clone: Its specificity is not known.

The data were produced by immunoSEQ multiplex PCR, yet TCRdb's version contains in-frame clones alone and is incomplete. Of approximately 45,000 clones listed, more than 85% are singletons. CDR3 length: 17 residues. Germline V gene lookup returns CDR1 LGHNA and CDR2 YSLEER. Trimming stripped 0 bases from V and 0 bases from J, with 15 bases between. The sequenced sample was CD4+ or CD8+ T cells sorted from blood, obtained in a trial of the OX40 agonist ivuxolimab. The TCR comes from an adult with an advanced solid tumor such as melanoma, head and neck, liver or kidney cancer. V and J are TRBV4-3 and TRBJ2-7, with D possibly being TRBD1 (5 bases). For the CDR3, the DNA is TGCGCCAGCAGCCAAGATAGGGTAGGGGTCAGCTCCTACGAGCAGTACTTC. It encodes CASSQDRVGVSSYEQYF.